These 8 T cell receptor beta chains came from one sample sequenced in a study of cytotoxic CD8 clonotypes in ibrutinib-treated CLL. Profiling relied on immunoSEQ multiplex PCR, and the TCRdb table lists in-frame clones only, not all of them. The repertoire holds roughly 150,000 clones, with approximately 84% as singletons. The material sequenced was PBMCs, taken after 24 months of ibrutinib treatment. The receptors were sampled from a human donor with chronic lymphocytic leukemia.

The chain links TRBV11-2 to TRBJ1-3, with D possibly TRBD1 on 6 matching bases. Deletions cut 3 bases from V and 0 bases from J, with 9 bases between. Germline V gives CDR1 SGHAT, CDR2 FQNNGV. The CDR3 contains 15 residues. CDR3 region: CASSFGQSSGNTIYF. CDR3 nucleotide sequence: TGTGCCAGCAGCTTTGGACAGAGCTCTGGAAACACCATATATTTT.

The chain links TRBV18 to TRBJ1-1; 9 nucleotides align to TRBD1. The germline CDR1 and CDR2 sequences are KGHSH and LQKENI. The CDR3 consists of 14 residues. J lost 5 bases, V lost 1 base, and 2 bases had no gene match. This CDR3 is CASSPLDRGTEAFF. CDR3 in DNA: TGTGCCAGCTCACCACTTGACAGGGGGACTGAAGCTTTCTTT.

The rearrangement joins TRBV2 to TRBJ1-3; D uncertain. Between the trimmed V and J ends, which lost 4 bases and 1 base, there was a span of 8 bases. The CDR3 loop spans 14 amino acids. Looked up from germline, CDR1 is SNHLY and CDR2 is FYNNEI. The CDR3 spells CASSVGSSGNTIYF. The CDR3, as DNA: TGTGCCAGCAGTGTAGGGTCTTCTGGAAACACCATATATTTT.

The chain combines TRBV30 with TRBJ2-5, with D tentatively TRBD1 (6 bases). There are 14 residues in the CDR3. With 2 bases removed from V and 5 bases from J, the gap between germline ends came to 15 bases. Looked up from germline, CDR1 is GTSNPN and CDR2 is SVGIG (reference sequence). In DNA form, the CDR3 reads TGTGCCTGGAGTCACGGGGACATTCGGGAGACCCAGTACTTC. Translated: CAWSHGDIRETQYF.

The sample holds a few counts of this clone. The rearrangement links TRBV29-1 to TRBJ1-1; D gene uncertain. The CDR3 is 12 residues long. Trimming took off 6 bases at V and 3 bases at J, with 11 bases between the two ends. Germline V CDR1 and CDR2: SQVTM, ANQGSEA. CDR3: CSVHGWDTEAFF. The CDR3 region has the DNA TGCAGCGTCCACGGGTGGGACACTGAAGCTTTCTTT.

The V gene is TRBV28, the J gene TRBJ1-5, with TRBD1 as a possible D gene (6 bases). This CDR3 is 15 amino acids long. V was pared by 5 bases and J by 2 bases, with 13 bases between. Looked up from germline, CDR1 is MDHEN and CDR2 is SYDVKM. The chain's CDR3 is CASSPPGARNQPQHF. CDR3 coding DNA: TGTGCCAGCAGTCCTCCGGGGGCGCGCAATCAGCCCCAGCATTTT. Together with reference TRBV28 and TRBJ1-5, the CDR3 gives the full variable domain: DVKVTQSSRYLVKRTGEKVFLECVQDMDHENMFWYRQDPGLGLRLIYFSYDVKMKEKGDIPEGYSVSREKKERFSLILESASTNQTSMYLCASSPPGARNQPQHFGDGTRLSIL.

V and J are TRBV5-1 and TRBJ2-7; the match to TRBD1 covers 11 bases. Germline V gene sequence: CDR1 SGHRS, CDR2 YFSETQ. Germline trimming cut 4 bases from V and 1 base from J; bases unmatched to any gene: 4. This CDR3 contains 15 residues. CDR3 region: CASSQDRGLSYEQYF. In DNA form, the CDR3 reads TGCGCCAGCAGCCAGGACAGGGGGCTTTCCTACGAGCAGTACTTC.

The J gene is TRBJ2-1, the V gene TRBV7-9; 7 nucleotides agree with TRBD1. V was pared by 5 bases and J by 10 bases, with 5 bases of the junction left unmatched. CDR1 is SEHNR and CDR2 is FQNEAQ in the germline V gene (reference sequence). This CDR3 region has 12 residues. CDR3 in DNA: TGTGCCAGCAGCCGTACAGGGGTCGAGCAGTTCTTC. It is translated as CASSRTGVEQFF.